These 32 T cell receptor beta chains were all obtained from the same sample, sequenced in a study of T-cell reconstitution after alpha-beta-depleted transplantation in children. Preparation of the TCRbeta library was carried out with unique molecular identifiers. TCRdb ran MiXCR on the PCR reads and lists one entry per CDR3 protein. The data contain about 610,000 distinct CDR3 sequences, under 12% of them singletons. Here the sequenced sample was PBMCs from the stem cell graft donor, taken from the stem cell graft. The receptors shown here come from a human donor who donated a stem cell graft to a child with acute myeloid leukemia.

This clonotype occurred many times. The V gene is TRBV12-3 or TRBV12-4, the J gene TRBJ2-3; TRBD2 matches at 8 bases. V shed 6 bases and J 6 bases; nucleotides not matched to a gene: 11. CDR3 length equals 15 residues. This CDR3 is CASRSGTRLADTQYF. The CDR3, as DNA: TGTGCCAGCAGATCCGGGACTAGATTGGCCGATACGCAGTATTTT.

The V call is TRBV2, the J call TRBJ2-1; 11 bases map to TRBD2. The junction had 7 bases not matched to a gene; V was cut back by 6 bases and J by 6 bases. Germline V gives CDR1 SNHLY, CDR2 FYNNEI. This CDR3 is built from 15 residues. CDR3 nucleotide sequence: TGTGCCAGCAGCGAACTAGCGGGAGAGGCCAATGAGCAGTTCTTC. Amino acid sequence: CASSELAGEANEQFF.

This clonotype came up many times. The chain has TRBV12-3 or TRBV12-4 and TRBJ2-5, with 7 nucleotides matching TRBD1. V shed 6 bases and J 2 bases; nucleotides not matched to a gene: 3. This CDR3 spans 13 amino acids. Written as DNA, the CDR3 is TGTGCCAGCAGGCAGACAGGGCAAGAGACCCAGTACTTC. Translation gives CASRQTGQETQYF.

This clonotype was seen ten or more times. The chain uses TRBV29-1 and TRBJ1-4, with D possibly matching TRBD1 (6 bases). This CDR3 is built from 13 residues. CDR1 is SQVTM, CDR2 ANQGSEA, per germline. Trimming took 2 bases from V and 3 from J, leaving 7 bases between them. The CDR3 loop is CSVERGANEKLFF. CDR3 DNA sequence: TGCAGCGTTGAAAGGGGGGCTAATGAAAAACTGTTTTTT. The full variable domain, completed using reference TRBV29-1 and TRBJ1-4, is SAVISQKPSRDICQRGTSLTIQCQVDSQVTMMFWYRQQPGQSLTLIATANQGSEATYESGFVIDKFPISRPNLTFSTLTVSNMSPEDSSIYLCSVERGANEKLFFGSGTQLSVL.

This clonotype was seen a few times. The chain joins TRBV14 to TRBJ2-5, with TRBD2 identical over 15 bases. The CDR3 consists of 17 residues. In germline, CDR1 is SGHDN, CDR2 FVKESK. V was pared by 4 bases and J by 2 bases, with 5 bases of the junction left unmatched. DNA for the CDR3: TGTGCCAGCAGCCTCGGACTAGCGGGAGGGACTCAAGAGACCCAGTACTTC. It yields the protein CASSLGLAGGTQETQYF.

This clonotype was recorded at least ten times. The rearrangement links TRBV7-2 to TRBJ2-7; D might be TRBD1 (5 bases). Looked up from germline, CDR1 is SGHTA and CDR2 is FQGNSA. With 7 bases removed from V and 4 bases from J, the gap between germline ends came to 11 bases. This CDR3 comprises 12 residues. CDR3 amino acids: CASTLGLYEQYF. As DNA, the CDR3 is TGTGCCAGCACCCTGGGGCTTTACGAGCAGTACTTC.

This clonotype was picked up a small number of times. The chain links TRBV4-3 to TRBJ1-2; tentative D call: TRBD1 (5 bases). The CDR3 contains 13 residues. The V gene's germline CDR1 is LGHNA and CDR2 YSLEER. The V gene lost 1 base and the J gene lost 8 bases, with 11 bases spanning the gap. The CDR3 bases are TGCGCCAGCAGCCAAGTCGATCAGGGCGGCTACACCTTC. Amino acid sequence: CASSQVDQGGYTF.

This CDR3 reads CATSRDRGDNEQFF. CDR3 bases: TGTGCCACCAGCAGAGATCGGGGGGACAATGAGCAGTTCTTC. The chain recombines TRBV15 with TRBJ2-1; 7 positions agree with TRBD2. Per the germline V gene, CDR1 is LNHNV and CDR2 is YYDKDF (reference sequence). CDR3 length: 14 residues. Unmatched junction bases numbered 1, after V lost 0 bases and J lost 5 bases.

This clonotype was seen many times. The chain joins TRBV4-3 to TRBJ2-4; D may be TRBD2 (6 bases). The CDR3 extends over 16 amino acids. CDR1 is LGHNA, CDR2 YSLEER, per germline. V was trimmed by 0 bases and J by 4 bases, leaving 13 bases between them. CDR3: CASSQDRASAKNIQYF. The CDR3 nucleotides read TGCGCCAGCAGCCAAGATCGCGCTAGCGCTAAAAACATTCAGTACTTC.

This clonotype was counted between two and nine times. The CDR3 nucleotides are TGCGCCAGCAGCTCAGCCGGGACGGGTAATGAAAAACTGTTTTTT. Amino acids: CASSSAGTGNEKLFF. The chain carries TRBV5-1 and TRBJ1-4; D perhaps matches TRBD1 (5 bases). Germline-derived CDR1 and CDR2 are SGHRS and YFSETQ. This CDR3 contains 15 residues. Between the trimmed V and J ends, which lost 3 bases and 4 bases, there was a span of 13 bases.

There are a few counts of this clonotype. CDR3 nucleotide sequence: TGTGCCAGCAGACCGAGACAGGGTCGCTATGGCTACACCTTC. It codes for CASRPRQGRYGYTF. The chain combines TRBV11-1 with TRBJ1-2; 7 positions match TRBD1. With 6 bases clipped from V and 4 bases from J, the junction kept 8 bases outside the gene matches. Germline lookup yields CDR1 SGHAT and CDR2 FQDESV (reference sequence). The CDR3 is made up of 14 amino acids.

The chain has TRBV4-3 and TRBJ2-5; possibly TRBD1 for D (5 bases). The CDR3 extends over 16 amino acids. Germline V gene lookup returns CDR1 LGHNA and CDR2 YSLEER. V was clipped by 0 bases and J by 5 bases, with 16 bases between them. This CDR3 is CASSQDRGRGGETQYF. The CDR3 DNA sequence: TGCGCCAGCAGCCAAGATAGAGGAAGGGGTGGCGAGACCCAGTACTTC.

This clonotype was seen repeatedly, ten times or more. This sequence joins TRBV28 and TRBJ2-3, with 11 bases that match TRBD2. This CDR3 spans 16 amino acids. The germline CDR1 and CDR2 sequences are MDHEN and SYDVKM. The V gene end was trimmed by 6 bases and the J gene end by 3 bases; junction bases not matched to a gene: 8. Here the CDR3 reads CASSHLLAGATDTQYF. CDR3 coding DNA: TGTGCCAGCAGCCATCTACTAGCGGGAGCAACAGATACGCAGTATTTT.

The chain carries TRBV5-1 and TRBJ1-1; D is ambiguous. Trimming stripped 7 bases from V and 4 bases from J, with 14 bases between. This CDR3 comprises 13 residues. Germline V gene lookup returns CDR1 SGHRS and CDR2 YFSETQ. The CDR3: CASLVDRGTEAFF. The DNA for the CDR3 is TGCGCCAGCCTTGTAGACCGGGGCACTGAAGCTTTCTTT. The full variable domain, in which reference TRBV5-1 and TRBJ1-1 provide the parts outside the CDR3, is KAGVTQTPRYLIKTRGQQVTLSCSPISGHRSVSWYQQTPGQGLQFLFEYFSETQRNKGNFPGRFSGRQFSNSRSEMNVSTLELGDSALYLCASLVDRGTEAFFGQGTRLTVV.

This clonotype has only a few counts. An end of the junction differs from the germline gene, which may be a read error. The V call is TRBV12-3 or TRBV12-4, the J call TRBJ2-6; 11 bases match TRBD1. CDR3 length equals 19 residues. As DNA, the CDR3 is TGTACCAGCAGAAACAGGGACAGGGGGGCTTTCTCTGGGGCCAACGTCCTGACTTTC. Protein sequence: CTSRNRDRGAFSGANVLTF.

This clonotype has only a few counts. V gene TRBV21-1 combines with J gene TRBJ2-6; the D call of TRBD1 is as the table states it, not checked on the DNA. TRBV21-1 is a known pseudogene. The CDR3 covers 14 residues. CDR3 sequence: CASTGGSGANVLTF. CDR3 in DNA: TGTGCCAGCACCGGGGGGAGTGGGGCCAACGTCCTGACTTTC.

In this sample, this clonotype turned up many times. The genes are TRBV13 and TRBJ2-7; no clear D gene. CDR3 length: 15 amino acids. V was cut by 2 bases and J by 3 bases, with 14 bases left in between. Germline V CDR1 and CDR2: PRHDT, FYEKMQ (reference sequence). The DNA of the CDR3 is TGTGCCAGCAGCTTATTAAAACGGGCCCACTACGAGCAGTACTTC. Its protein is CASSLLKRAHYEQYF.

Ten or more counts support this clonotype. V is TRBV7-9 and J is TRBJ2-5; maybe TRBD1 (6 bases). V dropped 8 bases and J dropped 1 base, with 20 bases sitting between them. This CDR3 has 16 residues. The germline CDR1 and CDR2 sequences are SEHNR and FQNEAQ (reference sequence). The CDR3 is CASGALFKGGQETQYF. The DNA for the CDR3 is TGTGCCAGCGGCGCGTTGTTTAAAGGGGGCCAAGAGACCCAGTACTTC.

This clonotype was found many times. CDR3 DNA: TGCGCCAGCAGCTTGGGACTAGCGGAGAACACAGATACGCAGTATTTT. It translates to CASSLGLAENTDTQYF. The chain combines TRBV5-1 with TRBJ2-3; 9 bases are shared with TRBD2. The CDR3 length is 16 residues. V was clipped by 0 bases and J by 2 bases; unmatched bases: 4. Per germline, CDR1 SGHRS and CDR2 YFSETQ.

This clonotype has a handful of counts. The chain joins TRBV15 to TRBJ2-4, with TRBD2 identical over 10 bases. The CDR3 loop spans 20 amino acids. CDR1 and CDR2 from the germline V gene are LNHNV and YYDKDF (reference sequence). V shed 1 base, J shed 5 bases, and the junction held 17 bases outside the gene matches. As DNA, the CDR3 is TGTGCCACCAGCAGAGCGGGGGGAAGGAGCGGGAGGGCATTAGAAAACATTCAGTACTTC. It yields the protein CATSRAGGRSGRALENIQYF. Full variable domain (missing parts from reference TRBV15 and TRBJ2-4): DAMVIQNPRYQVTQFGKPVTLSCSQTLNHNVMYWYQQKSSQAPKLLFHYYDKDFNNEADTPDNFQSRRPNTSFCFLDIRSPGLGDTAMYLCATSRAGGRSGRALENIQYFGAGTRLSVL.

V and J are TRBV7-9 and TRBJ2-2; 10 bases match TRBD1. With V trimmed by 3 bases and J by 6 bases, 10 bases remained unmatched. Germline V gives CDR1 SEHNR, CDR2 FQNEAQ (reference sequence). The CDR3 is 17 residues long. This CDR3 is CASSLGPGQGIAGELFF. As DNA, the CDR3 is TGTGCCAGCAGCTTGGGTCCGGGACAGGGGATCGCCGGGGAGCTGTTTTTT.

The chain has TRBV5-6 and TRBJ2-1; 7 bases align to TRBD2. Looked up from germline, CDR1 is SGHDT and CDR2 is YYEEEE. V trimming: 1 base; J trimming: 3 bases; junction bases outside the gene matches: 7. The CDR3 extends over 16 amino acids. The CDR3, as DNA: TGTGCCAGCAGCTTGAGGCTAGCGGCCTACTACAATGAGCAGTTCTTC. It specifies CASSLRLAAYYNEQFF.

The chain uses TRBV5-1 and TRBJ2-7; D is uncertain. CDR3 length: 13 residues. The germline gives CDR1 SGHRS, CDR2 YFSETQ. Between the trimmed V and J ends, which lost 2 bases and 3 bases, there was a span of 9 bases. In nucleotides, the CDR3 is TGCGCCAGCAGCTTCTATGAGAACTACGAGCAGTACTTC. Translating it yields CASSFYENYEQYF.

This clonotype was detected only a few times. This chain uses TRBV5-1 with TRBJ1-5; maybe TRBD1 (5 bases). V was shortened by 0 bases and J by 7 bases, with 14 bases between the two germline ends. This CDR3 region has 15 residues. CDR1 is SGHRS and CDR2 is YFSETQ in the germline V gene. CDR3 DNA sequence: TGCGCCAGCAGCTTGGCCGTTGGGGGGGGGCAGCCCCAGCATTTT. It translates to CASSLAVGGGQPQHF.

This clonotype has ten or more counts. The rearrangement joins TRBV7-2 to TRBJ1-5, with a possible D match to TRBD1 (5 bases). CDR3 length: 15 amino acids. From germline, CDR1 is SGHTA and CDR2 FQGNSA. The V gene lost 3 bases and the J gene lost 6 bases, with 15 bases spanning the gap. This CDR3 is CASSLGGDRGQPQHF. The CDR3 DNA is TGTGCCAGCAGCTTGGGGGGGGATCGGGGTCAGCCCCAGCATTTT.

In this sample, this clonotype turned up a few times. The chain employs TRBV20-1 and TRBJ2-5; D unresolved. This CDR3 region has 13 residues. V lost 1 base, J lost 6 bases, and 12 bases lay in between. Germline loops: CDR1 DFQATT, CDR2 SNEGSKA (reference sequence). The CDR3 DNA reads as TGCAGTGCTAGAGGAGTGGCGGCCCAGACCCAGTACTTC. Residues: CSARGVAAQTQYF.

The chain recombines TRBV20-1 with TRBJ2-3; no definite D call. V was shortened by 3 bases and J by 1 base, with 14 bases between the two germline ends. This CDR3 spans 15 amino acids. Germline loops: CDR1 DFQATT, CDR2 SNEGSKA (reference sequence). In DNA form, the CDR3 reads TGCAGTGCTAGTAATAGTAGACAACGCACAGATACGCAGTATTTT. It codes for CSASNSRQRTDTQYF.

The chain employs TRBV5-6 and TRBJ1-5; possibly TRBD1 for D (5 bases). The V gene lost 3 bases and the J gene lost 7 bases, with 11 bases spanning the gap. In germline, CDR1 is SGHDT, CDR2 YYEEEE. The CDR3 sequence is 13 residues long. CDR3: CASSSMAGQPQHF. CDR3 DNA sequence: TGTGCCAGCAGCTCCATGGCAGGGCAGCCCCAGCATTTT.

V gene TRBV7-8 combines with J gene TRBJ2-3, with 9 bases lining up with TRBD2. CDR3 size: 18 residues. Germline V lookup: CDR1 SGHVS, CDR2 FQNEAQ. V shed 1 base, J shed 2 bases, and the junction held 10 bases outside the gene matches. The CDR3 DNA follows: TGTGCCAGCAGCTTAGAGTTTCGGCTAGCGGGATCCACAGATACGCAGTATTTT. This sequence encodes CASSLEFRLAGSTDTQYF.

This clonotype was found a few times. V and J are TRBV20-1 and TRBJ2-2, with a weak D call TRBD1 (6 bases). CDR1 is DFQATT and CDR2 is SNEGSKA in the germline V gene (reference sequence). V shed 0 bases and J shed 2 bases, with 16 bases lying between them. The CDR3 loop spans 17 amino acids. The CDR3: CSARDVYRDTNTGELFF. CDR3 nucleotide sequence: TGCAGTGCTAGAGATGTGTACCGGGACACAAACACCGGGGAGCTGTTTTTT.

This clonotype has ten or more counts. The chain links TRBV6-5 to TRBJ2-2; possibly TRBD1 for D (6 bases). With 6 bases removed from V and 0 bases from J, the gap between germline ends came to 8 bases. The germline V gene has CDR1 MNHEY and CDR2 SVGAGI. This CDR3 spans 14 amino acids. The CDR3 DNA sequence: TGTGCCAGCAGGGACAGAACGAACACCGGGGAGCTGTTTTTT. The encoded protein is CASRDRTNTGELFF.

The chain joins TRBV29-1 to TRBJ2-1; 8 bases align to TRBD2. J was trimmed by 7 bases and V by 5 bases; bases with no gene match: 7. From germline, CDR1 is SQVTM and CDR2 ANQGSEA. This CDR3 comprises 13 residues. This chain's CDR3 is CSVTKGTSNEQFF. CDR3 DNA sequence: TGCAGCGTTACGAAGGGGACTAGTAATGAGCAGTTCTTC.